These 12 T cell receptor beta chains share one sample of origin, sequenced in a study of STAT5B mutations in CD4+ large granular lymphocyte leukemia (dated by TCRdb to about 2022). The library was obtained by the immunoSEQ multiplex PCR assay. TCRdb re-hosts the immuneACCESS table, in-frame sequences only. Its copies lack some clones; in the studies checked, an unresolved V gene accounts for under half of them, and the cause for the rest is not known. Counted in this sample were fewer than 35,000 clones; around 66% of them appeared once. The biggest ten clones account for 0.4% to 0.5% of the sample. Sequencing input: CD4+ T cells from blood buffy coats. Source of these receptors: a human donor in good health.

The rearrangement uses TRBV4-1 and TRBJ2-7; 8 bases align to TRBD1. Germline V lookup: CDR1 MGHRA, CDR2 YSYEKL. The junction had 8 bases not matched to a gene; V was cut back by 5 bases and J by 2 bases. The CDR3 sequence is 15 residues long. The CDR3 DNA is TGCGCCAGCAGCTCAAGCCGGGACAGGACCTACGAGCAGTACTTC. It yields the protein CASSSSRDRTYEQYF.

About this clone itself: This sample includes further DNA sequences coding for the same CDR3. J is TRBJ1-6 and V is TRBV18, with TRBD1 identical over 9 bases. The V segment lost 6 bases and the J segment 7 bases; nucleotides outside the gene matches: 4. This CDR3 has 14 residues. In germline, CDR1 is KGHSH, CDR2 LQKENI. The CDR3 loop reads CASSPGQGNSPLHF. DNA of the CDR3: TGTGCCAGCTCGCCGGGACAGGGAAATTCACCCCTCCACTTT.

The chain combines TRBV28 with TRBJ1-2, with 9 bases identical to TRBD1. The CDR3 is 16 residues long. J lost 7 bases, V lost 7 bases, and 16 bases had no gene match. CDR1 and CDR2 from the germline V gene are MDHEN and SYDVKM. The CDR3 loop is CASTLLQGAPRGGYTF. CDR3 DNA: TGTGCCAGCACCCTTTTACAGGGGGCCCCGAGAGGTGGCTACACCTTC.

The chain uses TRBV15 and TRBJ2-1; D ambiguous. Germline CDR1 is LNHNV and CDR2 is YYDKDF (reference sequence). The CDR3 has 13 amino acids. V was shortened by 0 bases and J by 9 bases, with 9 bases between the two germline ends. DNA for the CDR3: TGTGCCACCAGCAGAGATTCTATTAGTGAGCAGTTCTTC. This encodes CATSRDSISEQFF. The full variable domain, in which reference TRBV15 and TRBJ2-1 provide the parts outside the CDR3, is DAMVIQNPRYQVTQFGKPVTLSCSQTLNHNVMYWYQQKSSQAPKLLFHYYDKDFNNEADTPDNFQSRRPNTSFCFLDIRSPGLGDTAMYLCATSRDSISEQFFGPGTRLTVL.

The gene calls are TRBV27 and TRBJ2-7; possible D gene TRBD2, 6 bases. Germline CDR1 reads MNHEY; CDR2 reads SMNVEV (reference sequence). V lost 3 bases, J lost 3 bases, and 12 bases lay in between. The CDR3 runs 14 residues. The CDR3 DNA sequence: TGTGCCAGCAGTTTTCAGGGAGGAGGCTACGAGCAGTACTTC. Its protein product is CASSFQGGGYEQYF.

With regard to this clone: Relative to the germline gene, one junction end is altered; a read error may explain this. The chain carries TRBV7-7 and TRBJ2-5; D uncertain. The CDR3 has 16 residues. Germline lookup yields CDR1 SSHAT and CDR2 FNYEAQ (reference sequence). The CDR3 region is CASSLDPVGSQKTQYF. CDR3 in DNA: TGTGCTAGCAGCTTAGACCCGGTCGGCAGTCAGAAGACCCAGTACTTC.

The V and J genes are TRBV18 and TRBJ1-5; D not certain. Germline CDR1 KGHSH, CDR2 LQKENI. There are 13 residues in the CDR3. V gave up 2 bases and J gave up 5 bases, with 7 bases separating them. The CDR3 region has the DNA TGTGCCAGCTCACCATCGGCGGATCAGCCCCAGCATTTT. Amino acid sequence: CASSPSADQPQHF.

In this sample, this clone turned up once. The chain employs TRBV19 and TRBJ2-7, with 8 bases that match TRBD1. The J segment lost 7 bases and the V segment lost 6 bases, leaving 11 bases of the junction unmatched. The CDR3 extends over 14 amino acids. Germline CDR1 reads LNHDA; CDR2 reads SQIVND (reference sequence). Written as DNA, the CDR3 is TGTGCCAGTAGCCGCTGGGACAGGTCTAATGAGCAGTACTTC. Translated, it gives CASSRWDRSNEQYF.

The rearrangement joins TRBV7-9 to TRBJ2-3, with 7 bases matching TRBD2. J was trimmed by 0 bases and V by 4 bases; bases with no gene match: 4. This CDR3 contains 15 residues. Germline V gives CDR1 SEHNR, CDR2 FQNEAQ (reference sequence). CDR3 protein: CASSSPGGSTDTQYF. CDR3 nucleotides: TGTGCCAGCAGCTCTCCGGGGGGAAGCACAGATACGCAGTATTTT.

V gene TRBV19 combines with J gene TRBJ2-1, with TRBD1 identical over 8 bases. Germline trimming cut 5 bases from V and 2 bases from J; bases unmatched to any gene: 5. The CDR3 is 15 residues long. The germline CDR1 and CDR2 sequences are LNHDA and SQIVND (reference sequence). The CDR3 nucleotides read TGTGCCAGTAGTCCCCAGGACAGGGCCTACAATGAGCAGTTCTTC. Translating it yields CASSPQDRAYNEQFF.

The chain recombines TRBV6-5 with TRBJ1-3; D remains ambiguous. Germline assignment: CDR1 MNHEY and CDR2 SVGAGI. The CDR3 spans 14 residues. V was shortened by 6 bases and J by 0 bases, with 9 bases between the two germline ends. This chain's CDR3 is CASRDGSSGNTIYF. DNA for the CDR3: TGTGCCAGCAGGGATGGGTCCTCTGGAAACACCATATATTTT.

This clone showed up just a few times. The gene calls are TRBV2 and TRBJ1-4; D gene unclear. V lost 7 bases and J lost 3, with 9 bases in between. Germline V CDR1 and CDR2: SNHLY, FYNNEI. The CDR3 has 13 residues. The CDR3 coding sequence is TGTGCCAGCATGACCGTGCCTAATGAAAAACTGTTTTTT. Its protein is CASMTVPNEKLFF.